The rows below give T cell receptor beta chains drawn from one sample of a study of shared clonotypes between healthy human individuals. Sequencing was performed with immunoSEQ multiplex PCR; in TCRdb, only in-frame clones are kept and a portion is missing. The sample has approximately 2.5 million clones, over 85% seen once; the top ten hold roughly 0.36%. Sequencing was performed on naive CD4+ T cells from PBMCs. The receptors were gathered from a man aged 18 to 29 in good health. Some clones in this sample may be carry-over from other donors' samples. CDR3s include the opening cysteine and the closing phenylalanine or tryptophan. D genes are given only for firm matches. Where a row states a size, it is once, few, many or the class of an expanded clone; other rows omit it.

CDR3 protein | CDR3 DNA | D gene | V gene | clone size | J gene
CAWRGLAGGPIRYEQYF | TGTGCCTGGAGAGGACTAGCGGGAGGGCCTATACGGTACGAGCAGTACTTC | TRBD2 | TRBV30 | - | TRBJ2-7
CSVEGLVTSIAIF | TGCAGCGTTGAAGGACTAGTGACCTCAATCGCGATCTTC | - | TRBV29-1 | - | TRBJ2-1
CASSLTGPNTGELFF | TGTGCCAGCAGTTTAACAGGGCCGAACACCGGGGAGCTGTTTTTT | - | TRBV27 | - | TRBJ2-2
CASSDRRGNTIYF | TGTGCCAGCAGTGACAGGAGGGGAAACACCATATATTTT | - | TRBV28 | once | TRBJ1-3
CATSRDRTLPYTEAFF | TGTGCCACCAGCAGAGATCGGACCTTGCCATACACTGAAGCTTTCTTT | - | TRBV15 | - | TRBJ1-1
CASSFYQGVGNTIYF | TGTGCCAGTAGTTTCTACCAGGGGGTCGGAAACACCATATATTTT | TRBD1 | TRBV19 | - | TRBJ1-3
CASRGTHYNEQFF | TGTGCCAGCCGGGGGACACACTACAATGAGCAGTTCTTC | - | TRBV6-5 | once | TRBJ2-1
CATAFQGNTEAFF | TGTGCCACGGCATTTCAGGGGAATACTGAAGCTTTCTTT | - | TRBV6-6 | - | TRBJ1-1
CASSQLLGNTDTQYF | TGTGCCAGCAGCCAACTCCTGGGTAACACAGATACGCAGTATTTT | - | TRBV14 | - | TRBJ2-3
CATSRLGNTIYF | TGTGCCACCTCCCGCCTTGGAAACACCATATATTTT | - | TRBV6-5 | - | TRBJ1-3
CASSLSMRGLFF | TGTGCCAGCAGCTTAAGCATGAGAGGACTGTTTTTT | - | TRBV11-2 | few | TRBJ1-4
CASSWYVGSPLHF | TGTGCCAGCAGCTGGTATGTGGGCTCACCCCTCCACTTT | - | TRBV7-6 | - | TRBJ1-6
CASSSRTSGTYEQYF | TGTGCCAGCAGCTCACGGACTAGCGGGACCTACGAGCAGTACTTC | TRBD2 | TRBV5-4 | - | TRBJ2-7
CASSPGGARSYEQYF | TGTGCCAGCAGCCCAGGGGGAGCGCGGTCCTACGAGCAGTACTTC | TRBD1 | TRBV28 | - | TRBJ2-7
CASTKIEGPAYNEQFF | TGCGCCAGCACCAAAATCGAGGGGCCTGCCTACAATGAGCAGTTCTTC | - | TRBV5-1 | - | TRBJ2-1
CASSPGTSGGGDTQYF | TGTGCCAGCAGTCCCGGGACTAGCGGAGGGGGAGATACGCAGTATTTT | TRBD2 | TRBV2 | - | TRBJ2-3
CASSHPATLSSNGYTF | TGTGCCAGCAGCCACCCGGCCACCCTAAGTAGTAATGGCTACACCTTC | - | TRBV5-4 | - | TRBJ1-2
CASSLTPRLEAFF | TGTGCCAGCAGCTTAACCCCAAGGCTTGAAGCTTTCTTT | - | TRBV7-3 | - | TRBJ1-1
CASSWEEKLFF | TGTGCCAGCAGTTGGGAGGAAAAACTGTTTTTT | - | TRBV28 | - | TRBJ1-4
CASRRNTQYF | TGTGCCAGCAGGAGAAATACGCAGTATTTT | - | TRBV5-8 | - | TRBJ2-3
CAWSWGRDTQYF | TGTGCCTGGAGTTGGGGGCGGGATACGCAGTATTTT | - | TRBV30 | once | TRBJ2-3
CASSQVEQGGSYEQYF | TGCGCCAGCAGCCAAGTCGAACAGGGGGGCTCCTACGAGCAGTACTTC | TRBD1 | TRBV4-1 | - | TRBJ2-7
CASSPQGVQPQHF | TGTGCCAGTAGTCCACAGGGGGTCCAGCCCCAGCATTTT | TRBD1 | TRBV19 | - | TRBJ1-5
CASGDILVSQPQHF | TGTGCCAGTGGTGACATCTTGGTAAGTCAGCCCCAGCATTTT | - | TRBV19 | - | TRBJ1-5
CASSSPGQGVGYTF | TGTGCCAGCAGTTCGCCGGGACAGGGAGTCGGCTACACCTTC | TRBD1 | TRBV28 | - | TRBJ1-2
CASSLIRSGYTDTQYF | TGCGCCAGCAGCTTGATCCGTAGCGGGTACACAGATACGCAGTATTTT | TRBD2 | TRBV5-1 | - | TRBJ2-3
CASSRRETEAFF | TGTGCCAGCAGTCGCAGGGAAACTGAAGCTTTCTTT | - | TRBV6-6 | - | TRBJ1-1
CASTRSPGQGRYNEQFF | TGTGCCAGCACCCGAAGCCCCGGACAGGGACGCTACAATGAGCAGTTCTTC | TRBD1 | TRBV25-1 | - | TRBJ2-1
CASSHSPWSSYNEQFF | TGTGCCAGCAGTCACTCCCCCTGGAGCTCCTACAATGAGCAGTTCTTC | - | TRBV6-5 | - | TRBJ2-1
CASTKTGNTEAFF | TGTGCCAGTACCAAGACAGGGAACACTGAAGCTTTCTTT | - | TRBV19 | - | TRBJ1-1
CASSPGLGKRGTYEQYF | TGTGCCAGCAGCCCTGGATTGGGGAAACGGGGGACCTACGAGCAGTACTTC | - | TRBV7-8 | - | TRBJ2-7
CASSSQKTGGSYNEQFF | TGTGCCAGCAGCTCCCAGAAGACAGGGGGCTCCTACAATGAGCAGTTCTTC | TRBD1 | TRBV7-9 | - | TRBJ2-1
CASSPEGTGTNLAGVKTYEQYF | TGCGCCAGCAGCCCCGAGGGGACAGGGACCAACCTAGCGGGAGTAAAAACCTACGAGCAGTACTTC | - | TRBV4-1 | - | TRBJ2-7
CASSVGEGASTGELFF | TGTGCCAGCAGCGTAGGGGAGGGAGCGTCCACCGGGGAGCTGTTTTTT | TRBD2 | TRBV9 | - | TRBJ2-2
CASSLSNQETQYF | TGTGCCAGCAGCTTATCCAACCAAGAGACCCAGTACTTC | - | TRBV7-2 | - | TRBJ2-5
CASSLDVRRDEAFF | TGTGCCAGCAGCTTGGATGTCCGTCGGGATGAAGCTTTCTTT | - | TRBV5-5 | few | TRBJ1-1
CASSRTGGANTEAFF | TGTGCCAGCAGCAGGACAGGGGGGGCGAACACTGAAGCTTTCTTT | TRBD1 | TRBV7-3 | - | TRBJ1-1
CASSHRDKNTGELFF | TGTGCCAGCAGTCACCGGGACAAGAACACCGGGGAGCTGTTTTTT | - | TRBV5-4 | few | TRBJ2-2
CSVEDRTHTGELFF | TGCAGCGTGGAGGACAGGACGCACACCGGGGAGCTGTTTTTT | TRBD1 | TRBV29-1 | - | TRBJ2-2
CASSPGTGPFEQYF | TGTGCCAGCAGTCCCGGGACAGGTCCTTTCGAGCAGTACTTC | TRBD1 | TRBV6-5 | - | TRBJ2-7
CASTPRVAGGVGQYF | TGTGCCAGCACTCCCCGGGTAGCGGGAGGGGTGGGGCAGTACTTC | TRBD2 | TRBV28 | - | TRBJ2-7
CASSSGETQYF | TGTGCCAGCAGCTCGGGGGAGACCCAGTACTTC | - | TRBV5-4 | - | TRBJ2-5
CASRISGANVLTF | TGTGCCAGCCGGATTTCTGGGGCCAACGTCCTGACTTTC | - | TRBV27 | - | TRBJ2-6
CASNIQGLNTGELFF | TGTGCCAGCAACATACAGGGATTGAACACCGGGGAGCTGTTTTTT | - | TRBV9 | few | TRBJ2-2
CASSLPGLTGELFF | TGCGCCAGCAGCTTGCCAGGGCTAACCGGGGAGCTGTTTTTT | - | TRBV5-1 | - | TRBJ2-2
CASSGASGAGDTQYF | TGTGCCAGCAGTGGAGCTAGCGGCGCGGGGGATACGCAGTATTTT | TRBD2 | TRBV6-1 | once | TRBJ2-3
CASRPPGLAGVGETQYF | TGTGCCAGCAGACCTCCGGGACTAGCGGGAGTAGGGGAGACCCAGTACTTC | TRBD2 | TRBV7-2 | - | TRBJ2-5
CASSARTRPLDEQYF | TGTGCCAGCAGCGCCCGCACCAGACCGCTGGACGAGCAGTACTTC | - | TRBV9 | - | TRBJ2-7
CASSRGDTQYF | TGTGCCAGCAGCCGGGGGGATACGCAGTATTTT | - | TRBV5-6 | - | TRBJ2-3
CASSFLVAGQRGNQPQHF | TGTGCCAGCAGTTTTTTGGTTGCTGGCCAAAGGGGCAATCAGCCCCAGCATTTT | - | TRBV28 | once | TRBJ1-5
CASSTTSGPYEQYF | TGTGCCAGCAGTACGACTAGCGGACCTTACGAGCAGTACTTC | TRBD2 | TRBV28 | - | TRBJ2-7
CASRLKGRRLASPLHF | TGTGCCAGCAGACTTAAGGGACGGAGACTTGCTTCACCCCTCCACTTT | - | TRBV27 | - | TRBJ1-6
CASSLTASLNTGELFF | TGCGCCAGCAGCTTGACGGCTAGCTTGAACACCGGGGAGCTGTTTTTT | - | TRBV5-1 | - | TRBJ2-2
CASSLGGQGDNEQFF | TGTGCCAGCAGTTTGGGAGGACAGGGGGACAATGAGCAGTTCTTC | TRBD1 | TRBV28 | - | TRBJ2-1